This T cell receptor beta chain was found in a study of blood T cells in healthy people across ages. Notes on the study in general: Aged donors had fewer naive CD4+ cells and lower diversity than long-lived donors.

The donors, healthy Caucasians from Russia, were aged roughly 6 to 90. Turning to this clonotype: Its target is unknown.

Together with a sample-barcoded 5' primer, a J-beta primer mix was included in a second PCR lasting about 6 to 11 cycles. Each TCR beta cDNA got a 12-nucleotide random molecular identifier. TCRdb used MiXCR to reprocess the 5' RACE reads, holding one entry per CDR3 protein. The table has about 1 million distinct CDR3 sequences, more than 35% seen once. The TCR originated in a woman aged 60-70 years in good health. Sequenced sample: blood.

CDR3 region: CASSVATGHYGYTF. CDR3 in DNA: TGTGCCAGCAGCGTAGCGACAGGGCACTATGGCTACACCTTC. The V and J genes are TRBV9 and TRBJ1-2; 7 bases line up with TRBD1. The CDR3 loop spans 14 amino acids. Trimming removed 0 bases from V and 3 bases from J; junction bases left unmatched: 2. Germline V CDR1 and CDR2: SGDLS, YYNGEE.